The count of the clone carrying this T cell receptor (beta chain) is one. Its antigen remains unknown. The protocol was immunoSEQ multiplex PCR, while the TCRdb copy is restricted to in-frame clones and leaves out a portion. The sample holds approximately 2.5 million clones, roughly 93% seen once. This CDR3 contains 17 residues. Per the germline V gene, CDR1 is KGHSH and CDR2 is LQKENI. V was pared by 2 bases and J by 0 bases, with 13 bases between. Study donors comprised healthy, HIV-negative adults devoid of recent acute infection or vaccination. This specimen belongs to a study of shared clonotypes between healthy human individuals. Across the study: The study enrolled a couple of women and a few men aged 18 to 49. Three plates were used per donor for CD4 naive, three for CD4 memory, two for CD8 naive and one for CD8 memory.

Study conclusions and caveats: Clonotype sharing among donors, it was expected, would be affected by sequencing depth.

Sequenced material: naive CD4+ T cells from PBMCs. As to subset: CD45RA+ positively selected. The gene calls are TRBV18 and TRBJ2-2, with TRBD1 as a possible D gene (5 bases). The sequence was obtained from a man aged 18-30 years in good health. Some clones in this sample may be carry-over from other donors' samples. For the CDR3, the DNA is TGTGCCAGCTCACCATCGGGCAGGGATTCGAACACCGGGGAGCTGTTTTTT. It translates to CASSPSGRDSNTGELFF.